The 5 T cell receptor beta chains in this list originate from one sample, sequenced in a study of cytomegalovirus exposure and HLA in healthy donors. The assay was immunoSEQ multiplex PCR, and TCRdb's table has in-frame clones only and misses some. The sample lists some 170,000 clones; about 89% were seen once. Sequenced material: PBMCs. The receptors derive from a man aged 18 to 29 in good health and CMV-seropositive.

The chain is built from TRBV6-5 and TRBJ1-4, with D uncertain. V lost 2 bases and J lost 7, with 8 bases in between. Germline loops: CDR1 MNHEY, CDR2 SVGAGI. CDR3 length: 13 residues. For the CDR3, the DNA is TGTGCCAGCAGTTACGTCTTCGGTGAAAAACTGTTTTTT. This translates into CASSYVFGEKLFF.

The chain couples TRBV18 to TRBJ1-2, with TRBD1 as a possible D gene (6 bases). V dropped 3 bases and J dropped 12 bases, with 17 bases sitting between them. Germline CDR1 is KGHSH and CDR2 is LQKENI. The CDR3 loop spans 13 amino acids. The CDR3 region is CASSPTGLGSNTF. CDR3 nucleotides: TGTGCCAGCTCACCTACAGGGCTCGGATCTAACACCTTC.

The chain uses TRBV14 and TRBJ1-1, with TRBD1 matching 7 bases. J gave up 6 bases and V 4 bases, and 11 bases lay outside the gene matches. Germline CDR1 and CDR2: SGHDN and FVKESK. The CDR3 extends over 15 amino acids. The CDR3 here is CASSRVAQGRAEAFF. The CDR3 nucleotides read TGTGCCAGCAGCCGTGTGGCACAGGGGCGCGCTGAAGCTTTCTTT. Drawing the rest from reference TRBV14 and TRBJ1-1, the complete variable domain is EAGVTQFPSHSVIEKGQTVTLRCDPISGHDNLYWYRRVMGKEIKFLLHFVKESKQDESGMPNNRFLAERTGGTYSTLKVQPAELEDSGVYFCASSRVAQGRAEAFFGQGTRLTVV.

The chain uses TRBV30 and TRBJ2-2; 9 bases agree with TRBD1. Germline V gene lookup returns CDR1 GTSNPN and CDR2 SVGIG (reference sequence). The CDR3 contains 14 residues. With 2 bases clipped from V and 6 bases from J, the junction kept 4 bases outside the gene matches. In DNA, the CDR3 is TGTGCCTGGAGTCCGACAGGGGGAGCCGGGGAGCTGTTTTTT. Protein: CAWSPTGGAGELFF.

This clone occurred a few times. The chain links TRBV6-5 to TRBJ2-7, with D possibly being TRBD2 (6 bases). The germline CDR1 and CDR2 sequences are MNHEY and SVGAGI. CDR3 length equals 14 residues. V was shortened by 6 bases and J by 5 bases, with 17 bases between the two germline ends. CDR3 bases: TGTGCCAGCAGCCAAGAGAGGTGGGGGGACGAGCAGTACTTC. Residues: CASSQERWGDEQYF.